What follows are 21 T cell receptor beta chains derived from one specimen sequenced in a study of beta chain features in type 1 diabetes. Overall study results and limits: In all four CD4+ subsets, TCRB CDR3 length was significantly, moderately reduced in type 1 diabetes.

Of the isolated RNA, all was reverse transcribed, and so the sequenced material was expressed TCRB transcripts. The data were produced by immunoSEQ multiplex PCR, yet TCRdb's version contains in-frame clones alone and is incomplete. Here the sample spans approximately 160,000 clones, roughly 63% being singletons. For these receptors, no antigen is known. The sequenced sample consisted of naive CD4+ T cells from blood. The receptors originated from a man aged 30 to 45 with type 1 diabetes.

The chain links TRBV7-2 to TRBJ2-3; D not certain. Germline V gives CDR1 SGHTA, CDR2 FQGNSA. The CDR3 extends over 15 amino acids. The V end lost 7 bases, the J end lost 0 bases, and 14 bases lay between the germline ends. This CDR3 reads CASTSLAASTDTQYF. CDR3 bases: TGTGCCAGCACCTCACTGGCGGCTAGCACAGATACGCAGTATTTT.

The chain joins TRBV30 to TRBJ2-7; TRBD1 is a possible D gene (6 bases). The CDR3 totals 13 residues. V lost 1 base and J 6 bases, leaving 13 bases between the germline ends. Germline values: CDR1 GTSNPN, CDR2 SVGIG (reference sequence). The DNA of the CDR3 is TGTGCCTGGAGTGGATTCGAACAGGGCGAGCAGTACTTC. It codes for CAWSGFEQGEQYF. Supplemented by reference TRBV30 and TRBJ2-7, the full variable domain reads SQTIHQWPATLVQPVGSPLSLECTVEGTSNPNLYWYRQAAGRGLQLLFYSVGIGQISSEVPQNLSASRPQDRQFILSSKKLLLSDSGFYLCAWSGFEQGEQYFGPGTRLTVT.

The chain links TRBV30 to TRBJ1-6; D not resolved. The V and J ends lost 4 bases and 6 bases respectively, with 13 bases between them. This CDR3 comprises 14 residues. The germline V gene has CDR1 GTSNPN and CDR2 SVGIG (reference sequence). In DNA, the CDR3 is TGTGCCTGGATTCGGACGGTCCCTAATTCACCCCTCCACTTT. It translates to CAWIRTVPNSPLHF. Variable domain in full (rest from reference TRBV30 and TRBJ1-6): SQTIHQWPATLVQPVGSPLSLECTVEGTSNPNLYWYRQAAGRGLQLLFYSVGIGQISSEVPQNLSASRPQDRQFILSSKKLLLSDSGFYLCAWIRTVPNSPLHFGNGTRLTVT.

This clone has just one count. V is TRBV7-2 and J is TRBJ2-3, with 7 bases that match TRBD1. Germline V lookup: CDR1 SGHTA, CDR2 FQGNSA. The CDR3 consists of 15 residues. J was trimmed by 0 bases and V by 0 bases; bases with no gene match: 0. CDR3 nucleotide sequence: TGTGCCAGCAGCTTAGCGGACAGGAGCACAGATACGCAGTATTTT. Residues: CASSLADRSTDTQYF.

This chain links TRBV11-2 with TRBJ2-1; weak D call: TRBD2 (6 bases). The V end was cut by 8 bases, the J end by 9 bases, with 17 bases between. Looked up from germline, CDR1 is SGHAT and CDR2 is FQNNGV. The CDR3 extends over 13 amino acids. Here the CDR3 reads CASLALRSGEQFF. The CDR3 coding sequence is TGTGCCAGCCTAGCGCTAAGATCGGGTGAGCAGTTCTTC. The full variable domain, with the rest looked up from reference TRBV11-2 and TRBJ2-1, is EAGVAQSPRYKIIEKRQSVAFWCNPISGHATLYWYQQILGQGPKLLIQFQNNGVVDDSQLPKDRFSAERLKGVDSTLKIQPAKLEDSAVYLCASLALRSGEQFFGPGTRLTVL.

This clone has just a few counts. J is TRBJ2-7 and V is TRBV5-1; 8 bases match TRBD1. CDR1 SGHRS and CDR2 YFSETQ come from the germline V gene. V lost 5 bases to trimming and J lost 0 bases; unmatched junction nucleotides: 7. The CDR3 is 15 amino acids. The CDR3 DNA sequence: TGCGCCAGCAGGTCCTGGACAGGGAGCTCCTACGAGCAGTACTTC. Its translation: CASRSWTGSSYEQYF.

About this clone: The same CDR3 arises from other DNA sequences in this sample as well. The CDR3 coding sequence is TGCAGCGTAGTGACAGACTCCTACGAGCAGTACTTC. Protein product: CSVVTDSYEQYF. This chain joins TRBV29-1 and TRBJ2-7, with a weak D call TRBD1 (5 bases). Germline loops: CDR1 SQVTM, CDR2 ANQGSEA. Trimming took 6 bases from V and 0 from J, leaving 9 bases between them. The CDR3 loop spans 12 amino acids.

The genes are TRBV30 and TRBJ1-5, with a tentative D call TRBD1 (6 bases). With 4 bases removed from V and 4 bases from J, the gap between germline ends came to 11 bases. This CDR3 comprises 13 residues. Germline lookup yields CDR1 GTSNPN and CDR2 SVGIG (reference sequence). CDR3 bases: TGTGCCTGGAACGAACAGGGAAATCAGCCCCAGCATTTT. Its translation: CAWNEQGNQPQHF.

The chain carries TRBV21-1 and TRBJ2-7; the listed D gene, TRBD2, was not tested against the DNA. TRBV21-1 is assigned pseudogene status. The CDR3 spans 14 residues. The CDR3 reads CASSKKGSDYEQYF. The CDR3 DNA sequence: TGTGCCAGCAGCAAAAAGGGTAGCGACTACGAGCAGTACTTC.

The chain combines TRBV29-1 with TRBJ2-7, with 8 bases identical to TRBD1. J was trimmed by 2 bases and V by 7 bases; bases with no gene match: 7. The germline CDR1 and CDR2 sequences are SQVTM and ANQGSEA. There are 13 residues in the CDR3. CDR3 DNA sequence: TGCAGCGCAGAGAGGACAGGGACCTACGAGCAGTACTTC. Amino acids: CSAERTGTYEQYF.

The chain couples TRBV7-2 to TRBJ2-7, with D possibly being TRBD1 (6 bases). The V gene lost 5 bases and the J gene lost 1 base, with 9 bases spanning the gap. The CDR3 runs to 13 residues. Germline CDR1 is SGHTA and CDR2 is FQGNSA. The CDR3 loop reads CASSTGWSYEQYF. CDR3 nucleotide sequence: TGTGCCAGCAGCACAGGGTGGTCCTACGAGCAGTACTTC.

The chain uses TRBV7-2 and TRBJ2-1, with 7 bases aligning to TRBD1. The V gene's germline CDR1 is SGHTA and CDR2 FQGNSA. V dropped 6 bases and J dropped 2; count of bases not matched to a gene: 4. The CDR3 extends over 14 amino acids. The chain's CDR3 is CASRRTGPYNEQFF. CDR3 coding DNA: TGTGCCAGCAGACGGACAGGCCCCTACAATGAGCAGTTCTTC.

The chain employs TRBV4-3 and TRBJ2-1; TRBD1 or TRBD2 may be the D gene (5 bases each). The V and J ends lost 4 bases and 9 bases respectively, with 13 bases between them. There are 13 residues in the CDR3. Germline-derived CDR1 and CDR2 are LGHNA and YSLEER. The CDR3 loop is CASSLGAGVEQFF. In nucleotides, the CDR3 is TGCGCCAGCAGCCTCGGGGCGGGCGTTGAGCAGTTCTTC.

This clone has just a few counts. The gene calls are TRBV30 and TRBJ1-5; a possible D gene is TRBD1 (5 bases). This CDR3 contains 14 residues. CDR1 and CDR2 (germline): GTSNPN, SVGIG (reference sequence). Between the trimmed V and J ends, which lost 6 bases and 4 bases, there was a span of 16 bases. CDR3 residues: CACSKAGLNQPQHF. For the CDR3, the DNA is TGTGCCTGCAGTAAGGCGGGGCTGAATCAGCCCCAGCATTTT.

This clone was observed a single time. The J gene is TRBJ2-7, the V gene TRBV10-3; D is perhaps TRBD1 (6 bases). The CDR3 length is 13 residues. Germline values: CDR1 ENHRY, CDR2 SYGVKD. Trimming stripped 4 bases from V and 6 bases from J, with 13 bases between. CDR3 residues: CAISGQGQGEQYF. CDR3 sequence (DNA): TGTGCCATCAGTGGTCAGGGGCAAGGCGAGCAGTACTTC.

The genes are TRBV29-1 and TRBJ1-1; no clear D. V was pared by 5 bases and J by 0 bases, with 7 bases between. The CDR3 runs to 12 residues. Looked up from germline, CDR1 is SQVTM and CDR2 is ANQGSEA. CDR3 sequence: CSVSTLNTEAFF. For the CDR3, the DNA is TGCAGCGTTTCAACATTGAACACTGAAGCTTTCTTT.

The CDR3 loop is CASSEFDGSRNYGYTF. The CDR3 nucleotides read TGTGCCAGCAGTGAATTTGATGGATCAAGGAACTATGGCTACACCTTC. This sequence joins TRBV25-1 and TRBJ1-2; unclear D gene. V was pared by 1 base and J by 2 bases, with 14 bases between. CDR1 is MGHDK, CDR2 SYGVNS, per germline. This CDR3 spans 16 amino acids.

The chain couples TRBV7-2 to TRBJ2-3; D remains unclear. CDR1 is SGHTA and CDR2 is FQGNSA in the germline V gene. The germline V and J ends were trimmed by 1 base and 0 bases, with 8 bases remaining between them. The CDR3 has 15 amino acids. CDR3 sequence reads: CASSLVRSSTDTQYF. The CDR3 coding sequence is TGTGCCAGCAGCTTAGTTAGGTCGAGCACAGATACGCAGTATTTT. The whole variable domain, remainder taken from reference TRBV7-2 and TRBJ2-3, is GAGVSQSPSNKVTEKGKDVELRCDPISGHTALYWYRQSLGQGLEFLIYFQGNSAPDKSGLPSDRFSAERTGGSVSTLTIQRTQQEDSAVYLCASSLVRSSTDTQYFGPGTRLTVL.

The chain couples TRBV28 to TRBJ2-5; TRBD1 matches at 7 bases. The DNA end lines up better with TRBJ2-7; the J call may be wrong. This CDR3 region has 12 residues. Germline-derived CDR1 and CDR2 are MDHEN and SYDVKM. In nucleotides, the CDR3 is TGTGCCAGTGGGACAGTTCTCTACGAGCAGTACTTC. It specifies CASGTVLYEQYF.

The sample holds one count of this clone. The V gene is TRBV7-9, the J gene TRBJ1-1; D may be TRBD1 (5 bases). This CDR3 is built from 13 residues. V was trimmed by 5 bases and J by 1 base, leaving 8 bases between them. Germline V gives CDR1 SEHNR, CDR2 FQNEAQ (reference sequence). The CDR3 spells CASSTGRNTEAFF. Here the CDR3 DNA reads TGTGCCAGCAGCACGGGACGGAACACTGAAGCTTTCTTT.

This chain joins TRBV2 and TRBJ2-1; TRBD2 is a possible D gene (6 bases). The V gene's germline CDR1 is SNHLY and CDR2 FYNNEI. With 7 bases removed from V and 9 bases from J, the gap between germline ends came to 16 bases. The CDR3 is made up of 13 amino acids. CDR3 protein: CASNREALGEQFF. The CDR3 bases are TGTGCCAGCAATAGGGAGGCTCTGGGTGAGCAGTTCTTC.